This TCR beta chain was recovered during a study of neoadjuvant nivolumab and ipilimumab in lung cancer. Concerning this clone: Its antigen is currently unknown.

Study-level results: From pretherapy to surgery, tumor richness and clonality rose with dual therapy.

The protocol was immunoSEQ multiplex PCR, while the TCRdb copy is restricted to in-frame clones and leaves out a portion. This table holds 15,000 to 20,000 clones, 76% found once. Germline V gene lookup returns CDR1 MNHEY and CDR2 SVGAGI. The CDR3 spans 15 residues. The V and J ends lost 5 bases and 4 bases, in that order; junction bases with no gene match: 4. The sequence was obtained from an adult with non-small cell lung cancer. The V call is TRBV6-5, the J call TRBJ1-5; 11 bases are shared with TRBD1. The sequencing used tumor tissue, collected after neoadjuvant nivolumab, alone or with ipilimumab, at or shortly before surgery. As DNA, the CDR3 is TGTGCCAGCAGTCGGACAGGGGGCGGGAATCAGCCCCAGCATTTT. Its protein is CASSRTGGGNQPQHF.